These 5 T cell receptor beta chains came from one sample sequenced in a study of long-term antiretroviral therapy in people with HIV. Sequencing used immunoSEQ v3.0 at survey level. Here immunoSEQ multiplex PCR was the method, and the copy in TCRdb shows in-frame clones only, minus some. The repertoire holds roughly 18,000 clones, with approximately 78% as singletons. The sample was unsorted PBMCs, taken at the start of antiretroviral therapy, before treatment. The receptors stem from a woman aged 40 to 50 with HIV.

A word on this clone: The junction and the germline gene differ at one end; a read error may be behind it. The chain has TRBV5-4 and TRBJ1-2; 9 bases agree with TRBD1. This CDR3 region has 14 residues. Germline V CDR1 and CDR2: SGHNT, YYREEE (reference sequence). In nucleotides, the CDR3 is TGTGCCAGCAGCCGGGCGGACAGGGGAAACTCCCTGCACTTC. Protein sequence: CASSRADRGNSLHF.

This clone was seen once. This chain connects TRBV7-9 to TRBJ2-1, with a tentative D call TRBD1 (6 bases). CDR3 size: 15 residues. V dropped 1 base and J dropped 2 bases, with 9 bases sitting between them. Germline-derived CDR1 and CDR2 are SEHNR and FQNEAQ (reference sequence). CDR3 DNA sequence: TGTGCCAGCAGCTTAGTAAGGGGGACCTACAATGAGCAGTTCTTC. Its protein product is CASSLVRGTYNEQFF.

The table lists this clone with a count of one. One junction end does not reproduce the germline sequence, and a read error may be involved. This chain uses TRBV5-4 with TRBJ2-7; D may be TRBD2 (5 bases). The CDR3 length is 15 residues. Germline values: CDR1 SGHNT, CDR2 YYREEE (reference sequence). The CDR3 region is CAGSLGVATLLEQYF. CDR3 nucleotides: TGTGCCGGCAGCCTCGGCGTAGCGACCCTCCTCGAGCAGTACTTC.

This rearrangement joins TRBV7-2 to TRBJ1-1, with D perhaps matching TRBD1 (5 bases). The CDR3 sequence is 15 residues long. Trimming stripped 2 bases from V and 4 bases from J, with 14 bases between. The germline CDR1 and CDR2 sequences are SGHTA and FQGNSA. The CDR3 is CASSLSEGRSTEAFF. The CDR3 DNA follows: TGTGCCAGCAGCTTATCGGAGGGACGAAGCACTGAAGCTTTCTTT.

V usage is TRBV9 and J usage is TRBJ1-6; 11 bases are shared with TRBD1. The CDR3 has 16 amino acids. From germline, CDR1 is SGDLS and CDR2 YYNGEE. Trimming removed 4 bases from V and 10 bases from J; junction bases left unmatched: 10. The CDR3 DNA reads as TGTGCCAGCAGCTTAGCCGGGACAGGGGGGGGGTCACCCCTCCACTTT. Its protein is CASSLAGTGGGSPLHF.